This T cell receptor beta chain is from a study of T cells after posttransplantation cyclophosphamide. Findings of the study overall: Later post-transplant blood repertoires were often dominated by donor CD8+ memory clones. Recipient CMV seropositivity and CMV reactivation strongly tracked TRB clonality.

As regards this clone: What it binds is unknown.

The assay was immunoSEQ multiplex PCR, and TCRdb's table has in-frame clones only and misses some. The sample lists 25,000 to 30,000 clones, about nine tenths occurring once. The CDR3 is 14 residues long. In germline, CDR1 is LNHDA, CDR2 SQIVND (reference sequence). This chain connects TRBV19 to TRBJ2-5; tentatively, D is TRBD1 (6 bases). Judging by the DNA end, TRBJ2-7 fits better; the J call may be wrong. This receptor was identified in a man in his forties or fifties. The sample consisted of PBMCs. The CDR3 protein is CASSVDSATYEQYF. CDR3 bases: TGTGCCAGTAGTGTGGACAGCGCGACCTACGAGCAGTACTTC.